This T cell receptor (beta chain) was obtained from a study of long-term antiretroviral therapy in people with HIV. Running of the v3.0 immunoSEQ assay took place at survey level. Only in-frame clones appear in the TCRdb table, and some are missing; sequencing was by immunoSEQ multiplex PCR. The sample consists of 13,000 to 15,000 clones, less than 85% of them appearing once. V lost 1 base, J lost 4 bases, and 7 bases lay in between. The CDR3 has 14 amino acids. Germline loops: CDR1 SGHNT, CDR2 YENEEA. The chain couples TRBV11-3 to TRBJ1-4; D is ambiguous. This clonotype was sampled from a man aged 40-50 years with HIV. Material: unsorted PBMCs, obtained 3.2 years before starting antiretroviral therapy. This CDR3 is CASSLGGYNEKLFF. CDR3 DNA sequence: TGTGCCAGCAGCTTAGGAGGGTATAATGAAAAACTGTTTTTT.